This T cell receptor (beta chain) was captured in a study of T cells in Graves' hyperthyroidism and ophthalmopathy (dated by TCRdb to the late 2010s). Looking at the study overall: Peripheral blood was collected at initial diagnosis, before any treatment. A discovery cohort of about a hundred patients, 43 with Graves' ophthalmopathy and approximately 55 with stable Graves' hyperthyroidism, was used to find distinguishing TCR V-J signatures. Following sampling, methimazole starting at 30 mg daily was given to hyperthyroidism patients, and high-dose intravenous methylprednisolone was given to ophthalmopathy patients. Thyroid tissue and blood T-cell repertoires from over 5 Graves' hyperthyroidism patients were also compared in the study. The roughly 91 discovery patients were randomly split 7:3 into training and test sets. Whether ophthalmopathy could be predicted prospectively was tested in an independent validation cohort made up of roughly 19 hyperthyroidism patients plus 17 patients who later progressed to ophthalmopathy. The paper describes TCR Vbeta CDR3 sequencing of 135 peripheral blood samples, made up of about 41 ophthalmopathy patients, approximately 73 hyperthyroidism patients and 17 progressor patients. Beyond this particular receptor, the publication reports: Most expanded thyroid clonotypes (frequency above 0.001) were also detected in blood, suggesting blood repertoires may reflect thyroid immune responses. In validation, the model predicted progression to ophthalmopathy with roughly 66% sensitivity and roughly 75% specificity, a median of about six months before onset. Sample size was not statistically predetermined, and investigators were not blinded to group allocation. A model built on a 13 V-J signature distinguished ophthalmopathy from stable hyperthyroidism, reaching over 85% sensitivity and under 84% specificity in cross-validation and 80%/75% in testing.

The CDR3, from cysteine to phenylalanine, totals 14 residues. The CDR3 DNA has 42 bases and is translated from base 1. Reading the germline V gene (reference sequence) gives CDR1 SEHNR and CDR2 FQNEAQ. V is shortened by 1 base, J by 3 bases, and the region joining them spans 7 bases. TCR beta CDR3 regions were amplified from RNA transcripts. For the first round of RT-PCR on the TCR CDR3, the HTBI primer set was used together with the Qiagen OneStep RT-PCR kit. Libraries were constructed in a second round of multiplex PCR, after which size selection and purification were carried out. Sequencing of the libraries was done on an Illumina HiSeq2000 using paired-end 100 bp reads. The original methods were these. SOAPnuke was used to process the raw data, removing reads that contained adapters or uncalled bases, had a mean Phred below 15, or lacked an exact match to the constant primer or identifier. COPE v1.2.5 was used to merge high-quality paired reads, and clonotypes were defined as unique nucleotide sequences. MiTCR v1.1 was used to align clonotypes to the IMGT TRBV, TRBD and TRBJ reference segments. Only V-J combinations with frequency above 0.0001, covering approximately 99% of repertoires, were analysed. The TCS score was defined as F50 (clonal expansion) divided by E x V (chaos), with BLOSUM62-based TCRdist calculated between CDR3 peptides within each V-J. Welch's t-statistics and random forest reduced around 510 V-J features to 10 to 15, which were used in a naive Bayes classifier (R e1071). Using fastp at Q25 and MiXCR, TCRdb reprocessed the public reads and kept productive beta chains. Rows with one shared CDR3 protein collapse into an entry with the most common genes and DNA. These V and J calls rely on TCRdb rather than the paper's analysis. In this sample the table shows 650,000 to 700,000 distinct CDR3 sequences, about 18% of which occur a single time. Around a sixth of the sample belongs to the ten largest clones.

Stable Graves' hyperthyroidism was defined as the absence of progression to ophthalmopathy over 18 months of follow-up. The hyperthyroidism patients were between 18 and 65 years old and newly diagnosed, with a disease duration of less than 2 months. Patients with uncontrolled infections, other autoimmune diseases, pregnancy or lactation were excluded. Clinical symptoms, serum thyroxine and TRAb, thyroid ultrasound, and orbital computed tomography formed the basis for the diagnoses. PBMCs were separated from roughly 10 ml of fresh peripheral blood using Ficoll-Paque density gradient centrifugation. Total RNA was extracted with Trizol reagent, and quality was checked on an Agilent 2100 Bioanalyzer. This clonotype appeared many times. This receptor's antigen is unknown. No base quality values were provided; no much bigger clone lies one nucleotide off.

The chain links TRBV7-9 with TRBJ1-5; the D segment could be TRBD1, given 5 matching bases. This receptor was obtained from a man aged 45 to 65 with Graves' hyperthyroidism. Material for sequencing was blood. The sequenced DNA: TGTGCCAGCAGCTTAGTGACAGACAATCAGCCCCAGCATTTT. Its translation is CASSLVTDNQPQHF.